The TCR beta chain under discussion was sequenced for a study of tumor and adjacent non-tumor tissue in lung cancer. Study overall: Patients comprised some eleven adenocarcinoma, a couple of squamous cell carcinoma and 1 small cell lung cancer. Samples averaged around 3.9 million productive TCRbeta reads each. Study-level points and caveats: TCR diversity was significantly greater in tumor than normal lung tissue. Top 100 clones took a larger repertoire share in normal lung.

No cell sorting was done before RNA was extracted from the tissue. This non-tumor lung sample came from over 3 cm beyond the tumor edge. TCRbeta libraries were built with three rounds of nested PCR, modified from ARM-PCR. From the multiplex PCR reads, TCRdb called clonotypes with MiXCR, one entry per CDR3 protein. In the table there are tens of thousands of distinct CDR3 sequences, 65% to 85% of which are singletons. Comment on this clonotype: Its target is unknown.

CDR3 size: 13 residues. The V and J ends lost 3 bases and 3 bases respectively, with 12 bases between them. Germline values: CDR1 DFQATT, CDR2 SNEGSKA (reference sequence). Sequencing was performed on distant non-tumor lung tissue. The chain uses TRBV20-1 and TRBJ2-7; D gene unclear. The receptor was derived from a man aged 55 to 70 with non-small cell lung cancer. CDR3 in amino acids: CSASGAGFYEQYF. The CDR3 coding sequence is TGCAGTGCTAGTGGAGCAGGCTTCTACGAGCAGTACTTC.